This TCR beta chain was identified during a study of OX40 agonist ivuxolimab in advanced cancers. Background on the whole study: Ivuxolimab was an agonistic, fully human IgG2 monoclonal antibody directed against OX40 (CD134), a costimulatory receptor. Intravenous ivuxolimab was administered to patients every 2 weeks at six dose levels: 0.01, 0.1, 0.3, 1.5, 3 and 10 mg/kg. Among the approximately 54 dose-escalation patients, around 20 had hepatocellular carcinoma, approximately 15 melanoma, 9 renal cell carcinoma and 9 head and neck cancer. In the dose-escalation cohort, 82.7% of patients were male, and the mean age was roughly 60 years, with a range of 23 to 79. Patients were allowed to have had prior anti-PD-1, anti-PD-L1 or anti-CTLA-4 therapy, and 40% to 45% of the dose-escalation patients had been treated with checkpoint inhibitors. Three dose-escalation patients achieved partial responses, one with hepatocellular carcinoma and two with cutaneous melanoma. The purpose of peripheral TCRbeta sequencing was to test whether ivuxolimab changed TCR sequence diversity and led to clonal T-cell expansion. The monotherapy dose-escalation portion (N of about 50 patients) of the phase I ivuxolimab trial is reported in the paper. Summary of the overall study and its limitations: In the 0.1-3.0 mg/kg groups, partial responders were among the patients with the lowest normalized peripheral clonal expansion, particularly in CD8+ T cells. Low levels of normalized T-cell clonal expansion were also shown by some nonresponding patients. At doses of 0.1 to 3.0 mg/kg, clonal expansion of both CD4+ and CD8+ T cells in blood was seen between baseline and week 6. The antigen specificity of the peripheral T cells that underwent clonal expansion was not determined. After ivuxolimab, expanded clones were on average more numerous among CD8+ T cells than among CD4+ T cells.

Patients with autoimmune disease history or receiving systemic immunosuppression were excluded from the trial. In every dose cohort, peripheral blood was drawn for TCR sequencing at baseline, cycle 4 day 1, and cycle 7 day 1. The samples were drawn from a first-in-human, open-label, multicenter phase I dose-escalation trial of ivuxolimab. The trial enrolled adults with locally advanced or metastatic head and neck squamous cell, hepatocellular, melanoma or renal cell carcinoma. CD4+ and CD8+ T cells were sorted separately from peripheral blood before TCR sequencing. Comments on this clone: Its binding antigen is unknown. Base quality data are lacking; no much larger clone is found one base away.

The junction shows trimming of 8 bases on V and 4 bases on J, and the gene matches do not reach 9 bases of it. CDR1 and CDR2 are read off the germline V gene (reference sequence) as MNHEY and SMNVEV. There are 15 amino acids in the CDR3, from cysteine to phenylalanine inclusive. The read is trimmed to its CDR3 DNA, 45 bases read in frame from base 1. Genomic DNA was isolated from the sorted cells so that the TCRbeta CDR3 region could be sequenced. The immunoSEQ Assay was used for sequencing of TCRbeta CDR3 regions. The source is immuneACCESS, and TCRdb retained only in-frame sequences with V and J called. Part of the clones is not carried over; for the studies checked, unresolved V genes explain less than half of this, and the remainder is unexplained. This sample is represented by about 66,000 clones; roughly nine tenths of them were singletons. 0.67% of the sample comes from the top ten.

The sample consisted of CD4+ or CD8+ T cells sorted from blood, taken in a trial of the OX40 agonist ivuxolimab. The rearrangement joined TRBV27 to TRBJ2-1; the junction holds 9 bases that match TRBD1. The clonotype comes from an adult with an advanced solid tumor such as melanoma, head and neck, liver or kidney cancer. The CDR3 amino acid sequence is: CASRRGQGTYNEQFF. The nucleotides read TGTGCCAGCCGAAGGGGACAGGGAACGTACAATGAGCAGTTCTTC.